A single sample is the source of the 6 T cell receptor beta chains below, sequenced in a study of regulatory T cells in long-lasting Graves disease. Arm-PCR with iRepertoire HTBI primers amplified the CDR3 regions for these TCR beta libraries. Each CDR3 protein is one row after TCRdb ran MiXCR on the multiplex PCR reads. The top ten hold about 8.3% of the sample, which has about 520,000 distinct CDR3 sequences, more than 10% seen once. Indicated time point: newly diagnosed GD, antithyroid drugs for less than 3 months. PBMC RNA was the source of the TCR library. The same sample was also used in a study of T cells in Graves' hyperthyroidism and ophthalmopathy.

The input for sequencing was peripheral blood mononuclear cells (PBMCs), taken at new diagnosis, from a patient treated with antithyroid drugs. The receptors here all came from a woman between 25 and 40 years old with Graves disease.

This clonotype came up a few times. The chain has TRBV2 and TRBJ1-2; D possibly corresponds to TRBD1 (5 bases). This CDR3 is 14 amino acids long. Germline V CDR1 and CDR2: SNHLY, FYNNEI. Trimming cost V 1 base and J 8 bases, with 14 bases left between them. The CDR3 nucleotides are TGTGCCAGCAGTGAAGGTAGGGGATTTGGAGGCTACACCTTC. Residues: CASSEGRGFGGYTF.

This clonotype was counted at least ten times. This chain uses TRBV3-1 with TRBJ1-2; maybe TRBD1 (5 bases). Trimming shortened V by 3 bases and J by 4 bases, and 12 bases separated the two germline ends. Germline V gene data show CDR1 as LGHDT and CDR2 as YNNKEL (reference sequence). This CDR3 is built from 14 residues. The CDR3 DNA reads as TGTGCCAGCAGCCAGCTCCAGGGTGGCTATGGCTACACCTTC. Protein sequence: CASSQLQGGYGYTF.

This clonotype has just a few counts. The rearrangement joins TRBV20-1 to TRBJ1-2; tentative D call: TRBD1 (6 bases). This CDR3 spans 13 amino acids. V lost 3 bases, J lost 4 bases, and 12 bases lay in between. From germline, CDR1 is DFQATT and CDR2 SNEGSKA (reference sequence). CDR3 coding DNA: TGCAGTGCTAGTCCAGGGGTGGGCTATGGCTACACCTTC. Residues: CSASPGVGYGYTF.

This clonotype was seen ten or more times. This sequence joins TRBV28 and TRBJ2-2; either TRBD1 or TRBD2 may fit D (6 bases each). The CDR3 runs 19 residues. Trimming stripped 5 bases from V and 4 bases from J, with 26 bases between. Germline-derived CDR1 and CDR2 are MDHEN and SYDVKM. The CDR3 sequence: CASSTTGLRREWGTGELFF. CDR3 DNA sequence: TGTGCCAGCAGTACCACAGGGTTGCGACGGGAGTGGGGCACCGGGGAGCTGTTTTTT.

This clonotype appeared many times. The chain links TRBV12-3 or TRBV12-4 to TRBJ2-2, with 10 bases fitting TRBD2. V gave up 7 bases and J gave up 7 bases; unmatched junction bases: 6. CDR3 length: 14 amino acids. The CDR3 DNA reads TGTGCCAGCACCTCTAGCGGGAGTATCGGGGAGCTGTTTTTT. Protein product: CASTSSGSIGELFF.

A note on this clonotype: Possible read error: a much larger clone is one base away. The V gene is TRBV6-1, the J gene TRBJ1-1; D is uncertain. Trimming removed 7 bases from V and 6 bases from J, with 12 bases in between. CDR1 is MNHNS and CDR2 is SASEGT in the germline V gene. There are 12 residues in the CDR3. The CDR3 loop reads CASMPAFAEAFF. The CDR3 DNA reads TGTGCCAGCATGCCAGCGTTCGCTGAAGCTTTCTTT.